The clone carrying this TCR beta chain was recorded many times. These data come from a study of T cell repertoires in cytomegalovirus infection. TCRdb reprocessed the reads with MiXCR, giving one entry per CDR3 protein. The sample holds 65,000 to 95,000 distinct CDR3 sequences; approximately 3.7% are singletons and the top ten take 3.5% to 6%. The sequence was collected from a human donor in good health (CMV status not recorded). Some clones in this sample may be carry-over from other donors' samples. The sample comprised PBMCs.

In nucleotides, the CDR3 is TGTGCCAGCAGTGTAGTAAGCTTGAACACTGAAGCTTTCTTT. Encoded protein: CASSVVSLNTEAFF. The chain has TRBV6-1 and TRBJ1-1, with D uncertain. Deletions cut 4 bases from V and 0 bases from J, with 9 bases between. This CDR3 comprises 14 residues. Germline V CDR1 and CDR2: MNHNS, SASEGT.